The 20 T cell receptor beta chains below all came from one sample that was sequenced in a study of graft-versus-host responses after intestinal transplantation. Sequencing was performed with immunoSEQ multiplex PCR; in TCRdb, only in-frame clones are kept and a portion is missing. The sample contains 81,000 or so clones, 85% to 95% of which appear only once. No antigens are known for them. The starting material was unstimulated CD8+ T cells sorted from spleen or lymph node cells, obtained before transplant. The origin of the receptors is a human donor who was the organ donor for an intestinal transplant.

This chain links TRBV5-1 with TRBJ2-5, with TRBD2 identical over 7 bases. From germline, CDR1 is SGHRS and CDR2 YFSETQ. The V segment lost 1 base and the J segment 5 bases; nucleotides outside the gene matches: 11. The CDR3 is made up of 16 amino acids. The CDR3 region is CASSLNGGGRIETQYF. The CDR3 region has the DNA TGCGCCAGCAGCTTGAATGGGGGGGGTAGAATCGAGACCCAGTACTTC.

This clone was seen just once. The genes are TRBV9 and TRBJ1-5, with 7 bases lining up with TRBD1. The CDR3 loop spans 16 amino acids. J was trimmed by 1 base and V by 4 bases; bases with no gene match: 8. CDR1 and CDR2 from the germline V gene are SGDLS and YYNGEE. CDR3 DNA sequence: TGTGCCAGCAGCCCAGGGGTACAGGGGAGCAATCAGCCCCAGCATTTT. Protein product: CASSPGVQGSNQPQHF.

The V gene is TRBV6-6, the J gene TRBJ2-5, with 8 bases matching TRBD1. This CDR3 has 13 residues. V was pared by 5 bases and J by 2 bases, with 1 base of the junction left unmatched. Per germline, CDR1 MNHNY and CDR2 SVGAGI (reference sequence). In DNA, the CDR3 is TGTGCCAGCAGTGACAGGGGACAAGAGACCCAGTACTTC. Its translation: CASSDRGQETQYF.

The gene calls are TRBV5-8 and TRBJ2-3; 8 bases are a match to TRBD1. Germline V CDR1 and CDR2: SGHTS, YDEGEE. Trimming took 4 bases from V and 4 from J; bases not matched to a gene: 5. This CDR3 is built from 14 residues. CDR3 sequence: CASSPDREPDTQYF. The CDR3 nucleotides read TGTGCCAGCAGCCCGGACAGGGAACCAGATACGCAGTATTTT.

The chain recombines TRBV5-4 with TRBJ2-3; maybe TRBD2 (6 bases). The CDR3 is made up of 18 amino acids. Deletions cut 2 bases from V and 1 base from J, with 20 bases between. Germline V gene data show CDR1 as SGHNT and CDR2 as YYREEE (reference sequence). The CDR3 bases are TGTGCCAGCAGCTTTTCGTCCGGGACTCCTAGAGGCACAGATACGCAGTATTTT. It yields the protein CASSFSSGTPRGTDTQYF.

The gene calls are TRBV4-3 and TRBJ2-1; 13 bases are shared with TRBD2. The CDR3 contains 14 residues. Germline-derived CDR1 and CDR2 are LGHNA and YSLEER. V was clipped by 4 bases and J by 6 bases; unmatched bases: 0. CDR3 nucleotide sequence: TGCGCCAGCAGCCGGACTAGCGGGAGCAATGAGCAGTTCTTC. Translating it yields CASSRTSGSNEQFF.

The chain is built from TRBV6-5 and TRBJ1-5; D unresolved. The CDR3 has 15 residues. Germline values: CDR1 MNHEY, CDR2 SVGAGI. Trimming left V 2 bases short and J 0 bases short, with 8 bases between. The CDR3 sequence: CASSYGPNSNQPQHF. The CDR3 coding sequence is TGTGCCAGCAGTTACGGCCCGAATAGCAATCAGCCCCAGCATTTT.

J is TRBJ2-3 and V is TRBV28; 9 nucleotides agree with TRBD1. The CDR3 is 15 amino acids. Germline trimming cut 2 bases from V and 6 bases from J; bases unmatched to any gene: 6. Germline CDR1 and CDR2: MDHEN and SYDVKM. The DNA of the CDR3 is TGTGCCAGCAGTTTAGGGACAGGGAGTGCGGATACGCAGTATTTT. Amino acids: CASSLGTGSADTQYF.

V is TRBV4-2 and J is TRBJ2-7, with D perhaps matching TRBD2 (6 bases). Per the germline V gene, CDR1 is LGHNA and CDR2 is YNFKEQ. V dropped 4 bases and J dropped 3 bases, with 16 bases sitting between them. The CDR3 loop spans 15 amino acids. CDR3: CASSLTGAGIYEQYF. CDR3 in DNA: TGTGCCAGCAGCCTAACAGGAGCGGGCATCTACGAGCAGTACTTC.

V gene TRBV9 combines with J gene TRBJ2-1; 9 positions match TRBD2. Germline loops: CDR1 SGDLS, CDR2 YYNGEE. The CDR3 consists of 18 residues. The ends lost 4 bases at V and 0 bases at J; junction bases unmatched: 11. CDR3 region: CASSLPSTSGSSYNEQFF. In DNA, the CDR3 is TGTGCCAGCAGCCTTCCCTCGACTAGCGGTAGCTCCTACAATGAGCAGTTCTTC.

This rearrangement joins TRBV11-2 to TRBJ2-3; 7 positions match TRBD2. Looked up from germline, CDR1 is SGHAT and CDR2 is FQNNGV. The CDR3 sequence is 16 residues long. Trimming took 7 bases from V and 2 from J; bases not matched to a gene: 12. CDR3 sequence (DNA): TGTGCCAGCACCAAGTGGGAGGGAGTCCCCACAGATACGCAGTATTTT. Protein product: CASTKWEGVPTDTQYF.

The chain carries TRBV6-1 and TRBJ2-1; D gene unclear. The CDR3 length is 16 residues. CDR1 is MNHNS and CDR2 is SASEGT in the germline V gene. The V gene lost 2 bases and the J gene lost 2 bases, with 13 bases spanning the gap. The CDR3 region has the DNA TGTGCCAGCAGTGAATGGCCAGGCTACCCCTACAATGAGCAGTTCTTC. Its translation is CASSEWPGYPYNEQFF.

In this sample, this clone turned up once. The V and J genes are TRBV7-9 and TRBJ2-1; a possible D gene is TRBD1 (5 bases). The V end was cut by 5 bases, the J end by 5 bases, with 22 bases between. This CDR3 is built from 17 residues. Germline V gives CDR1 SEHNR, CDR2 FQNEAQ (reference sequence). CDR3 in amino acids: CASSAYLGVFPDNEQFF. The CDR3 nucleotides read TGTGCCAGCAGCGCTTATTTAGGGGTTTTTCCCGACAATGAGCAGTTCTTC.

The rearrangement uses TRBV4-3 and TRBJ2-1; 8 positions agree with TRBD2. CDR3 size: 15 residues. J lost 12 bases, V lost 4 bases, and 14 bases had no gene match. Germline CDR1 LGHNA, CDR2 YSLEER. CDR3 residues: CASSPGLVTDGGQFF. CDR3 coding DNA: TGCGCCAGCAGCCCGGGACTAGTGACCGACGGTGGGCAGTTCTTC.

The chain employs TRBV5-6 and TRBJ1-6; weak D call: TRBD1 (6 bases). From germline, CDR1 is SGHDT and CDR2 YYEEEE. V was cut by 4 bases and J by 9 bases, with 14 bases left in between. The CDR3 covers 14 residues. CDR3 sequence: CASSERDTLSPLHF. The CDR3 bases are TGTGCCAGCAGCGAAAGGGACACTCTTTCACCCCTCCACTTT. Drawing the rest from reference TRBV5-6 and TRBJ1-6, the complete variable domain is DAGVTQSPTHLIKTRGQQVTLRCSPKSGHDTVSWYQQALGQGPQFIFQYYEEEERQRGNFPDRFSGHQFPNYSSELNVNALLLGDSALYLCASSERDTLSPLHFGNGTRLTVT.

This clone was seen a few times. The rearrangement links TRBV29-1 to TRBJ1-2, with D possibly TRBD1 on 5 matching bases. Germline V gives CDR1 SQVTM, CDR2 ANQGSEA. The CDR3 is made up of 14 amino acids. V gave up 1 base and J gave up 4 bases, with 13 bases separating them. CDR3 coding DNA: TGCAGCGTTGAAGGGAAAGGGGCATTCTATGGCTACACCTTC. Its translation: CSVEGKGAFYGYTF.

The V gene is TRBV28, the J gene TRBJ1-1, with D possibly being TRBD1 (5 bases). This CDR3 has 15 residues. The germline CDR1 and CDR2 sequences are MDHEN and SYDVKM. Trimming took off 7 bases at V and 3 bases at J, with 18 bases between the two ends. The CDR3 spells CASTDHGGLDTEAFF. CDR3 nucleotides: TGTGCCAGCACCGATCACGGGGGGTTGGACACTGAAGCTTTCTTT.

This clone has just one count. V usage is TRBV4-3 and J usage is TRBJ2-1, with D uncertain. The CDR3 has 16 amino acids. V was cut by 1 base and J by 0 bases, with 10 bases left in between. Per the germline V gene, CDR1 is LGHNA and CDR2 is YSLEER. The DNA of the CDR3 is TGCGCCAGCAGCCAAGCCCCTAGTAGCTCCTACAATGAGCAGTTCTTC. Amino acid sequence: CASSQAPSSSYNEQFF.

The genes are TRBV10-3 and TRBJ1-1; 9 bases match TRBD1. The CDR3 is made up of 14 amino acids. Germline loops: CDR1 ENHRY, CDR2 SYGVKD. V shed 6 bases and J 4 bases; nucleotides not matched to a gene: 6. CDR3 coding DNA: TGTGCCATCAGGCACAGGGGGCCGGGCACTGAAGCTTTCTTT. This sequence encodes CAIRHRGPGTEAFF.

The chain's CDR3 is CASSPPLAGAETQYF. The CDR3 nucleotides read TGTGCCAGCAGCCCCCCACTAGCGGGAGCGGAGACCCAGTACTTC. V and J are TRBV14 and TRBJ2-5, with 11 bases aligning to TRBD2. The ends lost 4 bases at V and 5 bases at J; junction bases unmatched: 6. The CDR3 consists of 15 residues. Germline values: CDR1 SGHDN, CDR2 FVKESK. Combining the CDR3 with reference TRBV14 and TRBJ2-5 gives the whole variable domain EAGVTQFPSHSVIEKGQTVTLRCDPISGHDNLYWYRRVMGKEIKFLLHFVKESKQDESGMPNNRFLAERTGGTYSTLKVQPAELEDSGVYFCASSPPLAGAETQYFGPGTRLLVL.